These 8 T cell receptor beta chains came from one sample sequenced in a study of shared clonotypes between healthy human individuals. Data came from immunoSEQ multiplex PCR; TCRdb stores just in-frame clones and leaves some out. The data hold about 99,000 clones, with around half observed a single time. Material for sequencing was PBMCs. The receptor set was obtained from a woman aged 40 to 50 in good health. Some clones in this sample may be carry-over from other donors' samples.

Worth noting for this clone: This may be a read error, as it is one base from a much larger clone. V and J are TRBV29-1 and TRBJ2-3; D perhaps matches TRBD2 (5 bases). This CDR3 spans 13 amino acids. Germline V gene lookup returns CDR1 SQVTM and CDR2 ANQGSEA. Trimming stripped 3 bases from V and 10 bases from J, with 17 bases between. In DNA, the CDR3 is TGCAGCGTTGAGCTGCCCACGGAGGATGCGCAGTATTTT. It codes for CSVELPTEDAQYF.

This sequence joins TRBV28 and TRBJ2-7; a possible D gene is TRBD1 (6 bases). The CDR3 length is 14 residues. Germline V gene sequence: CDR1 MDHEN, CDR2 SYDVKM. The V and J ends lost 6 bases and 1 base respectively, with 13 bases between them. The CDR3 loop reads CASRNRERSYEQYF. In nucleotides, the CDR3 is TGTGCCAGCAGAAACAGGGAGCGATCCTACGAGCAGTACTTC.

This clone was detected a few times. The rearrangement uses TRBV5-1 and TRBJ2-3; a weak D match, TRBD1 (5 bases). The germline gives CDR1 SGHRS, CDR2 YFSETQ. Between the trimmed V and J ends, which lost 6 bases and 0 bases, there was a span of 14 bases. The CDR3 extends over 15 amino acids. The CDR3 nucleotides read TGCGCCAGCACCAAACTGCAGGGTAGCACAGATACGCAGTATTTT. This translates into CASTKLQGSTDTQYF.

This clone was observed many times. This sample also contains other DNA sequences that code for the same CDR3. The gene calls are TRBV15 and TRBJ1-5, with D perhaps TRBD1 (6 bases). CDR3 size: 15 residues. Germline loops: CDR1 LNHNV, CDR2 YYDKDF (reference sequence). The V and J ends lost 4 bases and 6 bases respectively, with 16 bases between them. CDR3 region: CATSTAHRAFQPQHF. The DNA for the CDR3 is TGTGCCACCAGCACCGCGCACAGGGCGTTTCAGCCCCAGCATTTT.

Comment on this clone: This likely came from a read error, as a far larger clone is one base away. The chain is built from TRBV30 and TRBJ2-7, with 8 bases aligning to TRBD2. The germline gives CDR1 GTSNPN, CDR2 SVGIG (reference sequence). CDR3 length: 14 residues. CDR3 bases: TGTGCCTGGAGGCGGGGGGTAAGCACCTACGGGCAGTACTTC. Its protein is CAWRRGVSTYGQYF.

This clone was observed many times. The chain recombines TRBV6-4 with TRBJ2-3, with 8 nucleotides matching TRBD2. The J segment lost 0 bases and the V segment lost 6 bases, leaving 8 bases of the junction unmatched. The CDR3 loop spans 16 amino acids. Germline lookup yields CDR1 MRHNA and CDR2 SNTAGT. The CDR3 coding sequence is TGTGCCAGCAGCGCCTTAGCGGGGTCTAGCACAGATACGCAGTATTTT. This gives the protein CASSALAGSSTDTQYF.

The V gene is TRBV18, the J gene TRBJ1-4; 8 nucleotides line up with TRBD1. CDR3 length: 15 amino acids. V lost 4 bases to trimming and J lost 8 bases; unmatched junction nucleotides: 9. The germline V gene encodes CDR1 KGHSH and CDR2 LQKENI. The CDR3 here is CASSHDRGPWEKLFF. In DNA, the CDR3 is TGTGCCAGCTCACATGACAGGGGACCGTGGGAAAAACTGTTTTTT.

Only a few counts were recorded for this clone. The genes are TRBV27 and TRBJ2-5; D is ambiguous. CDR3 length: 13 residues. The V gene lost 8 bases and the J gene lost 4 bases, with 14 bases spanning the gap. In germline, CDR1 is MNHEY, CDR2 SMNVEV (reference sequence). CDR3 sequence reads: CASRPSGLETQYF. Written as DNA, the CDR3 is TGTGCCAGCCGGCCCTCGGGCTTAGAGACCCAGTACTTC.